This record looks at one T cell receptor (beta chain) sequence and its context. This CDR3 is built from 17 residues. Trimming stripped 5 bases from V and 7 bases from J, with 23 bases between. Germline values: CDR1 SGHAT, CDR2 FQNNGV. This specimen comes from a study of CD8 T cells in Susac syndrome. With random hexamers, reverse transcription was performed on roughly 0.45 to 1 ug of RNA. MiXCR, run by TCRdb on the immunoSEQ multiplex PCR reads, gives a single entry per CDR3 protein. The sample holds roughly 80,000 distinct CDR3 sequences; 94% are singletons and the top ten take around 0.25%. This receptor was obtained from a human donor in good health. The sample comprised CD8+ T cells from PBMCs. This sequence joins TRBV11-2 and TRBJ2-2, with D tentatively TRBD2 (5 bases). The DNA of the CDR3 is TGTGCCAGCAGCGACGGTAGCGCGATGATGTTTGGCGGGGAGCTGTTTTTT. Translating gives CASSDGSAMMFGGELFF.